This TCR beta chain was identified during a study of radiotherapy plus CTLA-4 blockade in lung cancer. Enrolled patients, whose metastatic non-small-cell lung cancer was chemo-refractory, received focal radiation plus CTLA-4 blockade with ipilimumab. Libraries were prepared by immunoSEQ multiplex PCR; TCRdb keeps only in-frame clonotypes and omits some of them. The profile shows some 38,000 clones, over 65% of them singletons. The V end lost 4 bases, the J end lost 7 bases, and 9 bases lay between the germline ends. The CDR3 is 12 amino acids. Germline assignment: CDR1 SGHVS and CDR2 FNYEAQ. J is TRBJ2-3 and V is TRBV7-6; D may be TRBD2 (6 bases). This TCR came from a human donor with non-small cell lung cancer who had stable disease on radiotherapy plus ipilimumab. Sequencing was performed on peripheral blood, taken from a patient treated with radiotherapy plus ipilimumab. The DNA of the CDR3 is TGTGCCAGCAGCTCCGCGGGGTATACGCAGTATTTT. It translates to CASSSAGYTQYF.